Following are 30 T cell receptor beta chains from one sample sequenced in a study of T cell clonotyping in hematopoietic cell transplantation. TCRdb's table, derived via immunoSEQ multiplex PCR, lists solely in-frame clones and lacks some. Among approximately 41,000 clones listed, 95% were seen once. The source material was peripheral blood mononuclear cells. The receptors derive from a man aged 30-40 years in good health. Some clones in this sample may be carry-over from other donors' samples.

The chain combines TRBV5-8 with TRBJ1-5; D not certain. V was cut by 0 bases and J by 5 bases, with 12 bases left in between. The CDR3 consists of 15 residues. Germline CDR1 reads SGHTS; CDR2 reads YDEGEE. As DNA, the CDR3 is TGTGCCAGCAGCTTGGTAGCCGAGACATATCAGCCCCAGCATTTT. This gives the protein CASSLVAETYQPQHF.

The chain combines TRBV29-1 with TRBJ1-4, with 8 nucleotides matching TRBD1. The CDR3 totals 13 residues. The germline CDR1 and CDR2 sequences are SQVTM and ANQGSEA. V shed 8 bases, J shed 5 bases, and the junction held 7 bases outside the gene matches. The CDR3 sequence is CSHSRGQNEKLFF. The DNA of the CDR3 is TGCAGCCACAGCAGGGGGCAGAATGAAAAACTGTTTTTT. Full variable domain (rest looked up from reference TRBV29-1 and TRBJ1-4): SAVISQKPSRDICQRGTSLTIQCQVDSQVTMMFWYRQQPGQSLTLIATANQGSEATYESGFVIDKFPISRPNLTFSTLTVSNMSPEDSSIYLCSHSRGQNEKLFFGSGTQLSVL.

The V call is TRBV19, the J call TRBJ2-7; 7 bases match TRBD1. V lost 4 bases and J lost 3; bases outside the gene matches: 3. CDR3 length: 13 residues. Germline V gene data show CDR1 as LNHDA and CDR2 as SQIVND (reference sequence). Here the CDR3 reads CASSTWTGYEQYF. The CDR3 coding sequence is TGTGCCAGTAGTACCTGGACAGGCTACGAGCAGTACTTC.

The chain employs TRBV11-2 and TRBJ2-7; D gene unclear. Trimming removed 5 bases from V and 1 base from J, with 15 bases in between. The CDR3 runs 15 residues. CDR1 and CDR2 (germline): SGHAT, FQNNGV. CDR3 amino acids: CASSLTSDRSYEQYF. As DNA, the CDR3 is TGTGCCAGCAGCCTTACCTCCGATCGGTCCTACGAGCAGTACTTC. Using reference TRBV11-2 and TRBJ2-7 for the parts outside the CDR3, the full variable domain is EAGVAQSPRYKIIEKRQSVAFWCNPISGHATLYWYQQILGQGPKLLIQFQNNGVVDDSQLPKDRFSAERLKGVDSTLKIQPAKLEDSAVYLCASSLTSDRSYEQYFGPGTRLTVT.

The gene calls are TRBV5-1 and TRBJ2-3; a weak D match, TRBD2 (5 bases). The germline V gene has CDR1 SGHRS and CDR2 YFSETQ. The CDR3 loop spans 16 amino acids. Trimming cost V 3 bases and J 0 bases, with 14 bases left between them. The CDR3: CASSWREGSSTDTQYF. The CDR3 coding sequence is TGCGCCAGCAGCTGGAGAGAGGGATCGAGCACAGATACGCAGTATTTT.

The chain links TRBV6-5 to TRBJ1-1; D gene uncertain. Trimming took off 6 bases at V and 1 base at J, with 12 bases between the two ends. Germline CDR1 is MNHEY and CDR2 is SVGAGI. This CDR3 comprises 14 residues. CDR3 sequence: CASSPTLPNTEAFF. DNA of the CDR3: TGTGCCAGCAGCCCGACCCTTCCGAACACTGAAGCTTTCTTT.

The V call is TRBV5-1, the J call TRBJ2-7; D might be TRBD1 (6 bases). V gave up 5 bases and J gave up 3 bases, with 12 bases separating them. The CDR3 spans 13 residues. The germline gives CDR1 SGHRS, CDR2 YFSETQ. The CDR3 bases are TGCGCCAGCAGTTCAGGGGAGCACTACGAGCAGTACTTC. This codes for CASSSGEHYEQYF.

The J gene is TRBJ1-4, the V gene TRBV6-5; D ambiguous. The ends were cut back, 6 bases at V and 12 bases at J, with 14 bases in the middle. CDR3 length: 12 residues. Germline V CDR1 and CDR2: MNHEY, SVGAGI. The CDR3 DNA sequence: TGTGCCAGCAGCCGGGGTCGGCGGGAACTGTTTTTT. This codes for CASSRGRRELFF.

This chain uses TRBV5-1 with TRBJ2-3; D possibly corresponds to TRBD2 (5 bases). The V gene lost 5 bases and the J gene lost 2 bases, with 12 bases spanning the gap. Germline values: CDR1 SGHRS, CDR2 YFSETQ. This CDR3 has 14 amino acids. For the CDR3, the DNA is TGCGCCAGCAGTTCTAGCAGACCCACAGATACGCAGTATTTT. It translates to CASSSSRPTDTQYF.

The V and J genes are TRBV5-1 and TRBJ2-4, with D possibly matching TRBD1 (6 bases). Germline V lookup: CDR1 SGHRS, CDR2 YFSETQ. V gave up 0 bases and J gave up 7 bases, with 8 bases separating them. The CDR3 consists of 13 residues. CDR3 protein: CASSLEQGNIQYF. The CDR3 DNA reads TGCGCCAGCAGCTTGGAGCAGGGGAACATTCAGTACTTC.

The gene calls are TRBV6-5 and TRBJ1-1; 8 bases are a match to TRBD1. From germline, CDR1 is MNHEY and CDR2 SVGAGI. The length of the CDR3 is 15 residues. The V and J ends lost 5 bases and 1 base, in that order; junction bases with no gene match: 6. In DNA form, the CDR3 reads TGTGCCAGCAGTCCGTCCGGGACAGGGAACACTGAAGCTTTCTTT. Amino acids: CASSPSGTGNTEAFF.

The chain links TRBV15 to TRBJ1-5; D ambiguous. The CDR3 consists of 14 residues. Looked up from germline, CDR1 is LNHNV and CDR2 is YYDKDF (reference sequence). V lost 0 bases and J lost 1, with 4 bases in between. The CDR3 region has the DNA TGTGCCACCAGCAGAGATCGAAGCAATCAGCCCCAGCATTTT. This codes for CATSRDRSNQPQHF.

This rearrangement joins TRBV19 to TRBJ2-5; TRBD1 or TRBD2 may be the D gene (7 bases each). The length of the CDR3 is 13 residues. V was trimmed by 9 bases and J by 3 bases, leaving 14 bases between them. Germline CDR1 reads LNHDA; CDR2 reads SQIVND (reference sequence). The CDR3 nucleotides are TGTGCCAGCAGGGGGAGGGGAGAAGAGACCCAGTACTTC. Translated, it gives CASRGRGEETQYF.

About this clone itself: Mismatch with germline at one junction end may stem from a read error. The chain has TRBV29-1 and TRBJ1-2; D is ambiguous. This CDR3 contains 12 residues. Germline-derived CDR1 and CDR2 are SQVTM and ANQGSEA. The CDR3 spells CSVEEVDGRSPF. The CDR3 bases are TGCAGCGTTGAAGAGGTCGATGGCAGGTCCCCCTTC.

In nucleotides, the CDR3 is TGCAGCGCTCAGACAGGGGGGAACACTGAAGCTTTCTTT. It specifies CSAQTGGNTEAFF. The chain links TRBV29-1 to TRBJ1-1; 9 nucleotides match TRBD1. With V trimmed by 7 bases and J by 1 base, 4 bases remained unmatched. Germline CDR1 is SQVTM and CDR2 is ANQGSEA. The CDR3 runs 13 residues.

DNA of the CDR3: TGTGCCAGCAGCTTAGCCGACAGGGATCAACGTGGCTACACCTTC. It codes for CASSLADRDQRGYTF. The chain links TRBV7-2 to TRBJ1-2; 7 positions match TRBD1. In germline, CDR1 is SGHTA, CDR2 FQGNSA. The CDR3 is made up of 15 amino acids. Trimming at V came to 0 bases and at J to 7 bases, leaving 8 bases not matched to a gene. Looking up the rest from reference TRBV7-2 and TRBJ1-2 gives the full variable domain: GAGVSQSPSNKVTEKGKDVELRCDPISGHTALYWYRQSLGQGLEFLIYFQGNSAPDKSGLPSDRFSAERTGGSVSTLTIQRTQQEDSAVYLCASSLADRDQRGYTFGSGTRLTVV.

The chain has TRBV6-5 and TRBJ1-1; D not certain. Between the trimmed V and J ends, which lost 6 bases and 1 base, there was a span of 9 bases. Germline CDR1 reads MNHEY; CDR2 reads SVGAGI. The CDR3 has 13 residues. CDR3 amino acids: CASRRTANTEAFF. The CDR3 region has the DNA TGTGCCAGCAGGCGGACGGCGAACACTGAAGCTTTCTTT.

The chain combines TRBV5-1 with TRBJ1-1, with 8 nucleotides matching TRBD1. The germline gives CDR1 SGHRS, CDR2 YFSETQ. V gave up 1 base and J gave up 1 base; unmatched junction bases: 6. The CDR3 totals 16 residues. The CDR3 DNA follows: TGCGCCAGCAGCTTGACAACAGGGGGAACGAACACTGAAGCTTTCTTT. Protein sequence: CASSLTTGGTNTEAFF.

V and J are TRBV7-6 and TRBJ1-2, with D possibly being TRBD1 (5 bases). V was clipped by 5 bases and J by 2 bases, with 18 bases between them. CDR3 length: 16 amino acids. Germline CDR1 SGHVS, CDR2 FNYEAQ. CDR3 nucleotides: TGTGCCAGCAGCCTAGGAGGGGCGAGATCAAACTATGGCTACACCTTC. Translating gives CASSLGGARSNYGYTF.

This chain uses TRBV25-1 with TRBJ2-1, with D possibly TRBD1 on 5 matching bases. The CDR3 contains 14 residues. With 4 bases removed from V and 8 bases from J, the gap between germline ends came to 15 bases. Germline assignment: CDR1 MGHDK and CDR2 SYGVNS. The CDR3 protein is CASSAWQGVDEQFF. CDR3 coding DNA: TGTGCCAGCAGTGCCTGGCAAGGGGTCGATGAGCAGTTCTTC.

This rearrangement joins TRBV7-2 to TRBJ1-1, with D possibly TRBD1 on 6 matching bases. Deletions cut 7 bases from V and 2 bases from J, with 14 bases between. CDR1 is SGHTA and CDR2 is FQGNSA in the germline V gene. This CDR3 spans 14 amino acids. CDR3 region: CASTLGGANTEAFF. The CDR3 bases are TGTGCCAGCACCCTCGGGGGGGCTAACACTGAAGCTTTCTTT.

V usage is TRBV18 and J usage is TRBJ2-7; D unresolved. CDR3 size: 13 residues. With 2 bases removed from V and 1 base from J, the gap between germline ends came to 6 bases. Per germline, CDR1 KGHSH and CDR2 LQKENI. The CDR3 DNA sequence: TGTGCCAGCTCACCAGACGTATCCTACGAGCAGTACTTC. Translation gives CASSPDVSYEQYF.

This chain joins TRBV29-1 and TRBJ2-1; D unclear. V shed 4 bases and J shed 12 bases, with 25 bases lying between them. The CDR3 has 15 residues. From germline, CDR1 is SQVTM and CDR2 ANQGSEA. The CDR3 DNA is TGCAGCGTTGTTGTGGACGCAGCAAGTATAGTCGGGCAGTTCTTC. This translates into CSVVVDAASIVGQFF.

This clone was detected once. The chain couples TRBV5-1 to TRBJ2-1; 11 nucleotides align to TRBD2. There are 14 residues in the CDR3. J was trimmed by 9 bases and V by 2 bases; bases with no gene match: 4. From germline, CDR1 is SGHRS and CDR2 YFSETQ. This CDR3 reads CASSFSGGGFEQFF. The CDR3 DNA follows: TGCGCCAGCAGCTTTAGCGGGGGGGGCTTTGAGCAGTTCTTC.

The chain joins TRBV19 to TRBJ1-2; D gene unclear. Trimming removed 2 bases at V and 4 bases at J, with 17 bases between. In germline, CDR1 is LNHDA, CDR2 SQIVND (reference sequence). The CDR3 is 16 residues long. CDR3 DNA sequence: TGTGCCAGTAGTATAAATAAGAACACCGCGCGCTATGGCTACACCTTC. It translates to CASSINKNTARYGYTF.

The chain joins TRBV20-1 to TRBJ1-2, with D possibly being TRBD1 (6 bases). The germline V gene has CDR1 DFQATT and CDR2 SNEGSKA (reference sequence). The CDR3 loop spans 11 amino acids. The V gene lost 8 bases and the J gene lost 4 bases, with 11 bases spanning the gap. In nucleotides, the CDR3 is TGCAGTACAGGGCTCGGCTATGGCTACACCTTC. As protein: CSTGLGYGYTF.

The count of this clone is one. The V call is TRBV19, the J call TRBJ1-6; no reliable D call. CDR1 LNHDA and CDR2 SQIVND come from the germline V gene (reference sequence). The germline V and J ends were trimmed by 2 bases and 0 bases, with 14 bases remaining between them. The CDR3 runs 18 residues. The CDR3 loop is CASSIRPPWSSYNSPLHF. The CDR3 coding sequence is TGTGCCAGTAGTATAAGGCCGCCGTGGAGCTCCTATAATTCACCCCTCCACTTT.

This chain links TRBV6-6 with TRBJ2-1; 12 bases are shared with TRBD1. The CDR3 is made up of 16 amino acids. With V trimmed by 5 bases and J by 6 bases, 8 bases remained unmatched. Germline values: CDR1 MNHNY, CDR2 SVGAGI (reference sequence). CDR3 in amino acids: CASSGGTGGGGNEQFF. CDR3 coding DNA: TGTGCCAGCAGTGGTGGGACAGGGGGCGGTGGCAATGAGCAGTTCTTC.

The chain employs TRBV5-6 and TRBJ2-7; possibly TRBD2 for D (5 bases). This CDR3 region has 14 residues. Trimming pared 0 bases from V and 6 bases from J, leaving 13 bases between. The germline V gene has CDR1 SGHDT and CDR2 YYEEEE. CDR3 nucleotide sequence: TGTGCCAGCAGCTTGGAGGTTACCCGGGGCGAGCAGTACTTC. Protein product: CASSLEVTRGEQYF.

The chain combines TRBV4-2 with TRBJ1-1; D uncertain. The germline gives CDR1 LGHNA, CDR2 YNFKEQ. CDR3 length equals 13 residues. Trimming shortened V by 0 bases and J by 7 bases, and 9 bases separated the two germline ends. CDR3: CASSQEREFEAFF. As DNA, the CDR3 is TGTGCCAGCAGCCAAGAGCGGGAGTTTGAAGCTTTCTTT.